The 8 T cell receptor beta chains below were found in one sample sequenced in a study of blood T cell repertoires in COVID-19 (dated by TCRdb to 2020 to 2021). To prepare the library, the immunoSEQ multiplex PCR assay was applied. In its TCRdb copy, this immuneACCESS table keeps in-frame sequences only and misses some clones. Where compared with another copy, unresolved V genes explain less than half of these, and the others have no known cause. The sample records roughly 330,000 clones, 70% to 90% of which are singletons. The ten most abundant clones make up about 5% of the sample. Material: PBMCs or T cells enriched from blood (not recorded which). The receptors stem from a woman aged 25 to 39 who had recovered from COVID-19.

The chain combines TRBV7-8 with TRBJ1-1; no firm D call. V lost 2 bases to trimming and J lost 0 bases, with 10 bases between them. CDR1 and CDR2 (germline): SGHVS, FQNEAQ. The CDR3 is made up of 15 amino acids. The CDR3: CASSLLWQVNTEAFF. CDR3 nucleotides: TGTGCCAGCAGCTTATTGTGGCAGGTGAACACTGAAGCTTTCTTT.

This clone was seen more than once but under ten times. The rearrangement uses TRBV2 and TRBJ2-1; 7 bases align to TRBD2. V shed 7 bases and J 9 bases; nucleotides not matched to a gene: 15. Looked up from germline, CDR1 is SNHLY and CDR2 is FYNNEI. CDR3 length equals 15 residues. The CDR3 loop is CASTTGAGVRGEQFF. The CDR3 DNA reads as TGTGCCAGCACCACCGGGGCGGGGGTGCGGGGTGAGCAGTTCTTC.

The CDR3 loop reads CATGAATNEKLFF. Written as DNA, the CDR3 is TGTGCCACCGGCGCGGCTACTAATGAAAAACTGTTTTTT. The chain employs TRBV15 and TRBJ1-4, with D uncertain. The CDR3 spans 13 residues. The V and J ends lost 8 bases and 2 bases respectively, with 9 bases between them. Germline V lookup: CDR1 LNHNV, CDR2 YYDKDF (reference sequence).

The rearrangement uses TRBV4-1 and TRBJ1-1; possibly TRBD1 for D (6 bases). Trimming removed 3 bases from V and 4 bases from J, with 12 bases in between. The V gene's germline CDR1 is MGHRA and CDR2 YSYEKL. The CDR3 totals 14 residues. CDR3 region: CASSQNRESTEAFF. The CDR3 region has the DNA TGCGCCAGCAGCCAGAACAGGGAATCCACTGAAGCTTTCTTT.

The chain recombines TRBV30 with TRBJ2-5; 12 bases fit TRBD2. This CDR3 is built from 13 residues. Losses at the gene ends were 5 bases for V and 4 bases for J; bases not matched to a gene: 2. Germline values: CDR1 GTSNPN, CDR2 SVGIG (reference sequence). CDR3 sequence: CAWGGLAGETQYF. The DNA for the CDR3 is TGTGCCTGGGGGGGACTAGCGGGAGAGACCCAGTACTTC. The full variable domain, in which reference TRBV30 and TRBJ2-5 provide the parts outside the CDR3, is SQTIHQWPATLVQPVGSPLSLECTVEGTSNPNLYWYRQAAGRGLQLLFYSVGIGQISSEVPQNLSASRPQDRQFILSSKKLLLSDSGFYLCAWGGLAGETQYFGPGTRLLVL.

This CDR3 reads CASRWDSSYEQYF. The DNA for the CDR3 is TGCGCCAGCCGCTGGGACTCCTCCTACGAGCAGTACTTC. The J gene is TRBJ2-7, the V gene TRBV23-1, with a tentative D call TRBD2 (6 bases). TRBV23-1 is identified as an open reading frame with a role that is uncertain. The CDR3 has 13 residues. V lost 8 bases, J lost 0 bases, and 11 bases lay in between.

The J gene is TRBJ1-4, the V gene TRBV19, with 7 bases matching TRBD1. This CDR3 is built from 14 residues. Germline CDR1 is LNHDA and CDR2 is SQIVND (reference sequence). Trimming at V came to 4 bases and at J to 7 bases, leaving 6 bases not matched to a gene. The CDR3 DNA reads as TGTGCCAGTAGTACAAGGGGGCACGGTGAAAAACTGTTTTTT. It is translated as CASSTRGHGEKLFF.

In this sample, this clone turned up once. The V and J genes are TRBV19 and TRBJ1-6, with 7 nucleotides matching TRBD1. The CDR3 is made up of 16 amino acids. The V segment lost 3 bases and the J segment 9 bases; nucleotides outside the gene matches: 11. Germline lookup yields CDR1 LNHDA and CDR2 SQIVND (reference sequence). CDR3 loop: CASSIQAGGYRSPLHF. The CDR3, as DNA: TGTGCCAGTAGTATCCAGGCAGGGGGGTATCGTTCACCCCTCCACTTT.